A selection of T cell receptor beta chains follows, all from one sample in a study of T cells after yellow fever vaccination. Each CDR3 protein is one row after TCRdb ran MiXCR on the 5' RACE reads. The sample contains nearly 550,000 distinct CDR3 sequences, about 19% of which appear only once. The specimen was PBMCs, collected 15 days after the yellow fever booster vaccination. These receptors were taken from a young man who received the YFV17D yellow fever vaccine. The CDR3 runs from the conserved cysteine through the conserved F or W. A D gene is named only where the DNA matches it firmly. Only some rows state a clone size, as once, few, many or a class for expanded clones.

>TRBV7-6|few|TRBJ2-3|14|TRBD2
CASSGGGGTDTQYF
TGTGCCAGCTCGGGGGGGGGAGGCACAGATACGCAGTATTTT
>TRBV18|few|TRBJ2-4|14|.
CASSPGVTKNIQYF
TGTGCCAGCTCCCCGGGGGTAACCAAAAACATTCAGTACTTC
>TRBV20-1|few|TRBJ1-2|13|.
CSASKQGDYGYTF
TGCAGTGCTAGCAAACAAGGAGACTATGGCTACACCTTC
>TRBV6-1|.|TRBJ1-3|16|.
CASRPFGQRSGNTIYF
TGTGCCAGCAGACCCTTTGGGCAACGAAGTGGAAACACCATATATTTT
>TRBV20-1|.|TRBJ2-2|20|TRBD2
CSARDASTSGKRANTGELFF
TGCAGTGCTAGAGACGCATCGACTAGCGGGAAACGCGCGAACACCGGGGAGCTGTTTTTT
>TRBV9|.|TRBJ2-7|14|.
CASSGDTLPYEQYF
TGTGCCAGCAGCGGGGACACCTTGCCCTACGAGCAGTACTTC
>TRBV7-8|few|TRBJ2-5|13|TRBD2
CASTLSGSETQYF
TGTGCCAGCACCCTCAGCGGGAGCGAGACCCAGTACTTC
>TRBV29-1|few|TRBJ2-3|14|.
CSVAVRTSTDTQYF
TGCAGCGTTGCGGTACGAACTAGCACAGATACGCAGTATTTT
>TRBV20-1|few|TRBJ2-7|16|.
CSARGSLASDSYEQYF
TGCAGTGCTAGAGGCTCTCTAGCGTCCGACTCCTACGAGCAGTACTTC
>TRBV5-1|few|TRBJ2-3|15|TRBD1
CASSPTGAGTDTQYF
TGCGCCAGCAGCCCGACAGGGGCCGGCACAGATACGCAGTATTTT
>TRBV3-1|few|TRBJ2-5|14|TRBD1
CASSTRDSKETQYF
TGTGCCAGCAGCACCCGGGACAGCAAAGAGACCCAGTACTTC
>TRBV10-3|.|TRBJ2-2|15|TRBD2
CAIGSGRANTGELFF
TGTGCCATCGGTAGCGGGAGGGCGAACACCGGGGAGCTGTTTTTT
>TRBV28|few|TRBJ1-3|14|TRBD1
CASSPTGTGNTIYF
TGTGCCAGCAGCCCGACAGGGACTGGAAACACCATATATTTT
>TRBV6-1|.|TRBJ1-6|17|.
CASSRTLGSNYNSPLHF
TGTGCCAGCAGTCGGACACTGGGATCAAACTATAATTCACCCCTCCACTTT
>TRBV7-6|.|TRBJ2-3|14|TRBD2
CASSLGTSGDTQNF
TGTGCCAGCAGCCTGGGGACTAGCGGGGATACGCAGAATTTT
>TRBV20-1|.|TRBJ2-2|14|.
CSARSWADTGELFF
TGCAGTGCTAGGTCTTGGGCGGACACCGGGGAGCTGTTTTTT
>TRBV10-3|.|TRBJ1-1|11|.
CAARTITEAFF
TGTGCCGCCCGGACTATCACTGAAGCTTTCTTT
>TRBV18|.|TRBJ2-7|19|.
CASSHDLGTQGASSYEQYF
TGTGCCAGCTCACACGACCTCGGAACCCAGGGTGCCAGCTCCTACGAGCAGTACTTC
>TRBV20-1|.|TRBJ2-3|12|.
CSAAGSTDTQYF
TGCAGTGCGGCCGGTAGCACAGATACGCAGTATTTT
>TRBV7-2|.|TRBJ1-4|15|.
CASSLDPGLGEKLFF
TGTGCCAGCAGCCTAGATCCAGGGTTGGGTGAAAAACTGTTTTTT
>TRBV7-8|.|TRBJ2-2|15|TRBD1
CASSFQGAGVGELFF
TGTGCCAGCAGCTTCCAGGGGGCTGGGGTCGGGGAGCTGTTTTTT
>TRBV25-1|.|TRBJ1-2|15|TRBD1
CASSDTGGQGYGYTF
TGTGCCAGCAGTGACACAGGGGGCCAGGGCTATGGCTACACCTTC
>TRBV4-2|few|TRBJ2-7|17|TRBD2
CASSQYLVAGGSYEQYF
TGTGCCAGCAGCCAGTATCTAGTGGCGGGGGGATCCTACGAGCAGTACTTC
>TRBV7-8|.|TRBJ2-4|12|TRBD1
CASSTTGDRPYF
TGTGCCAGCAGCACGACAGGGGATCGGCCGTACTTC
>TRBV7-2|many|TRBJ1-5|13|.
CASSPIAAQPQHF
TGTGCCAGCAGCCCCATTGCGGCCCAGCCCCAGCATTTT